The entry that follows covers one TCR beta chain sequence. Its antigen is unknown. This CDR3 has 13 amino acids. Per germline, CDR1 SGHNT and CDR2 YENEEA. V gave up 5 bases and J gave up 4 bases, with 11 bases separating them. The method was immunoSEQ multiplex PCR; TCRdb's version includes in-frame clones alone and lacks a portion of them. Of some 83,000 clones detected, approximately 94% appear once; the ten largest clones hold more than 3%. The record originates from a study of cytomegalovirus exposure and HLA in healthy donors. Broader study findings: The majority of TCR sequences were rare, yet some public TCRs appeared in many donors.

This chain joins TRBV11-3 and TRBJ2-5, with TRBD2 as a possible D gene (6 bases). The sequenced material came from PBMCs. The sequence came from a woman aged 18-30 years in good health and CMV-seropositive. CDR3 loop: CASSLLAGETQYF. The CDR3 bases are TGTGCCAGCAGCCTACTAGCTGGAGAGACCCAGTACTTC.